This T cell receptor (beta chain) appears in the sequencing data of a study of cytomegalovirus exposure and HLA in healthy donors. Study-wide background: A data release that came early held approximately 85 million unique TCRs from HLA-typed donors. Overall study findings and caveats: Fewer N-insertions than the roughly 650-donor mean were reportedly shown by an Asian-associated ancestry cluster in a later analysis. Researchers reported in a later analysis that a missense DCLRE1C variant was tied to TCR beta V- and J-gene trimming.

In the case of this clone: Its antigen is currently unknown.

In germline, CDR1 is LGHNA, CDR2 YSLEER. The length of the CDR3 is 15 residues. V was trimmed by 4 bases and J by 6 bases, leaving 17 bases between them. Healthy people donating bone marrow made up the donors. Primers included in the PCR were 60 Vbeta and 13 Jbeta primers. Only in-frame clones appear in the TCRdb table, and some are missing; sequencing was by immunoSEQ multiplex PCR. The sample has tens of thousands of clones; about 68% are singletons. V and J are TRBV4-3 and TRBJ2-3, with D perhaps matching TRBD2 (5 bases). This receptor was obtained from a human donor in good health. The sequenced material came from PBMCs. CDR3 residues: CASSPLSGGIDTQYF. The CDR3 bases are TGCGCCAGCAGCCCGCTAAGCGGAGGAATTGATACGCAGTATTTT.